One sample yielded the 20 T cell receptor beta chains listed below, sequenced in a study of T cells after somatic rescue of genetic block. Clones were read by immunoSEQ multiplex PCR, and TCRdb kept only the in-frame ones, dropping some. Among around 100,000 clones listed, 90% to 95% were seen once. The sequenced sample was peripheral blood mononuclear cells (PBMCs). The receptors come from a young woman.

The rearrangement uses TRBV10-2 and TRBJ2-1, with TRBD2 matching over 9 bases. This CDR3 region has 15 residues. After removal of 1 base from V and 10 bases from J, the junction contained 8 bases not matched to a gene. The germline V gene has CDR1 WSHSY and CDR2 SAAADI. CDR3 residues: CASSEWASGDPEQFF. The CDR3 bases are TGCGCCAGCAGTGAGTGGGCTAGCGGGGACCCCGAGCAGTTCTTC.

V usage is TRBV2 and J usage is TRBJ1-4; D ambiguous. Deletions cut 9 bases from V and 10 bases from J, with 18 bases between. Germline V gene data show CDR1 as SNHLY and CDR2 as FYNNEI. This CDR3 is 13 amino acids long. CDR3 bases: TGTGCCAGTGTCGGCCCCGACTTGGGAAAACTGTTTTTT. This translates into CASVGPDLGKLFF.

The gene calls are TRBV5-1 and TRBJ2-3; 11 bases line up with TRBD2. The CDR3 length is 14 residues. Germline lookup yields CDR1 SGHRS and CDR2 YFSETQ. V lost 4 bases and J lost 4; bases outside the gene matches: 2. The CDR3 sequence: CASSTLAGADTQYF. In DNA form, the CDR3 reads TGCGCCAGCAGCACACTAGCGGGGGCAGATACGCAGTATTTT.

The chain uses TRBV11-2 and TRBJ2-5, with a possible D match to TRBD2 (5 bases). The germline V gene has CDR1 SGHAT and CDR2 FQNNGV. The CDR3 extends over 14 amino acids. Trimming pared 3 bases from V and 1 base from J, leaving 9 bases between. CDR3 protein: CASSFQGGQETQYF. CDR3 bases: TGTGCCAGCAGCTTCCAAGGAGGCCAAGAGACCCAGTACTTC. The whole variable domain, remainder taken from reference TRBV11-2 and TRBJ2-5, is EAGVAQSPRYKIIEKRQSVAFWCNPISGHATLYWYQQILGQGPKLLIQFQNNGVVDDSQLPKDRFSAERLKGVDSTLKIQPAKLEDSAVYLCASSFQGGQETQYFGPGTRLLVL.

About this clone itself: Other nucleotide sequences from this sample produce the same CDR3. The gene calls are TRBV6-1 and TRBJ1-5; D may be TRBD1 (6 bases). Germline V gene lookup returns CDR1 MNHNS and CDR2 SASEGT. Between the trimmed V and J ends, which lost 4 bases and 3 bases, there was a span of 7 bases. The length of the CDR3 is 13 residues. The CDR3 nucleotides are TGTGCCAGCAGTGGGACAGTCAATCAGCCCCAGCATTTT. Protein sequence: CASSGTVNQPQHF.

The rearrangement uses TRBV13 and TRBJ2-4, with D possibly being TRBD1 (6 bases). With 7 bases removed from V and 1 base from J, the gap between germline ends came to 14 bases. The CDR3 runs 15 residues. The germline CDR1 and CDR2 sequences are PRHDT and FYEKMQ (reference sequence). DNA of the CDR3: TGTGCCAGCACCTCCGAGGGGGTGGCCAAAAACATTCAGTACTTC. Translation: CASTSEGVAKNIQYF.

In DNA form, the CDR3 reads TGTGCCAGTGGACAGGCCTCTGGGGCCAACGTCCTGACTTTC. This codes for CASGQASGANVLTF. This rearrangement joins TRBV9 to TRBJ2-6; 7 positions agree with TRBD1. The junction had 2 bases not matched to a gene; V was cut back by 8 bases and J by 0 bases. Per germline, CDR1 SGDLS and CDR2 YYNGEE. The length of the CDR3 is 14 residues.

The chain couples TRBV11-3 to TRBJ2-7; tentatively, D is TRBD2 (5 bases). V dropped 5 bases and J dropped 0 bases, with 20 bases sitting between them. CDR1 is SGHNT and CDR2 is YENEEA in the germline V gene. The CDR3 is made up of 17 amino acids. The CDR3 bases are TGTGCCAGCAGCCCCATCCTCATTCCGGGGAGCTCCTACGAGCAGTACTTC. Translated: CASSPILIPGSSYEQYF.

The rearrangement links TRBV27 to TRBJ1-5; D is ambiguous. This CDR3 has 14 amino acids. V was trimmed by 3 bases and J by 1 base, leaving 7 bases between them. Germline CDR1 MNHEY, CDR2 SMNVEV (reference sequence). The chain's CDR3 is CASSFRGSNQPQHF. CDR3 nucleotides: TGTGCCAGCAGTTTCCGGGGAAGCAATCAGCCCCAGCATTTT.

The chain employs TRBV7-2 and TRBJ2-1; TRBD2 matches 12 bases. The CDR3 extends over 15 amino acids. The germline gives CDR1 SGHTA, CDR2 FQGNSA. J gave up 7 bases and V 4 bases, and 5 bases lay outside the gene matches. For the CDR3, the DNA is TGTGCCAGCAGCTCTGCGGGACTAGCGGGTAATGAGCAGTTCTTC. As protein: CASSSAGLAGNEQFF.

Written as DNA, the CDR3 is TGTGCCAGCAGCATGGGACAGCTCTCTGGAAACACCATATATTTT. Encoded protein: CASSMGQLSGNTIYF. V is TRBV6-5 and J is TRBJ1-3, with TRBD1 matching over 7 bases. Trimming at V came to 6 bases and at J to 0 bases, leaving 5 bases not matched to a gene. Germline V gives CDR1 MNHEY, CDR2 SVGAGI. CDR3 length equals 15 residues.

The chain has TRBV5-1 and TRBJ1-1; D not resolved. CDR3 length: 15 residues. From germline, CDR1 is SGHRS and CDR2 YFSETQ. Deletions cut 0 bases from V and 1 base from J, with 10 bases between. The CDR3 spells CASSLVGRRNTEAFF. CDR3 nucleotide sequence: TGCGCCAGCAGCTTGGTGGGTCGAAGGAACACTGAAGCTTTCTTT.

The CDR3 nucleotides read TGTGCCAGCAGCCCCTGGACAGGGCCGCTAGATGAAAAACTGTTTTTT. This encodes CASSPWTGPLDEKLFF. J is TRBJ1-4 and V is TRBV11-2; 8 nucleotides align to TRBD1. The CDR3 runs 16 residues. V shed 5 bases and J 6 bases; nucleotides not matched to a gene: 11. Germline values: CDR1 SGHAT, CDR2 FQNNGV. Full variable domain (remainder filled in from reference TRBV11-2 and TRBJ1-4): EAGVAQSPRYKIIEKRQSVAFWCNPISGHATLYWYQQILGQGPKLLIQFQNNGVVDDSQLPKDRFSAERLKGVDSTLKIQPAKLEDSAVYLCASSPWTGPLDEKLFFGSGTQLSVL.

The chain links TRBV14 to TRBJ1-2, with TRBD1 as a possible D gene (6 bases). Germline values: CDR1 SGHDN, CDR2 FVKESK. V lost 4 bases, J lost 3 bases, and 9 bases lay in between. The CDR3 runs to 13 residues. CDR3 in amino acids: CASSRNRDYGYTF. CDR3 DNA: TGTGCCAGCAGCCGAAACAGGGACTATGGCTACACCTTC.

The chain uses TRBV30 and TRBJ1-2; the match to TRBD1 covers 10 bases. Germline V lookup: CDR1 GTSNPN, CDR2 SVGIG (reference sequence). V shed 0 bases, J shed 6 bases, and the junction held 4 bases outside the gene matches. This CDR3 spans 14 amino acids. CDR3 sequence (DNA): TGTGCCTGGAGTGTACGACAGGGGGCGAATGGCTACACCTTC. It specifies CAWSVRQGANGYTF.

DNA of the CDR3: TGTGCCAGCAGCTCTTCAGGGTCCCACGAGCAGTACTTC. Its protein is CASSSSGSHEQYF. V and J are TRBV5-8 and TRBJ2-7, with a tentative D call TRBD1 (5 bases). Germline loops: CDR1 SGHTS, CDR2 YDEGEE. Trimming pared 3 bases from V and 5 bases from J, leaving 12 bases between. This CDR3 is 13 amino acids long.

CDR3 amino acids: CASTPGLAGGNRDTQYF. The CDR3 region has the DNA TGTGCCAGCACCCCGGGACTAGCGGGGGGCAATAGAGATACGCAGTATTTT. The chain joins TRBV11-2 to TRBJ2-3; 15 bases agree with TRBD2. The CDR3 spans 17 residues. Germline CDR1 SGHAT, CDR2 FQNNGV. After removal of 7 bases from V and 5 bases from J, the junction contained 10 bases not matched to a gene. Together with reference TRBV11-2 and TRBJ2-3, the CDR3 gives the full variable domain: EAGVAQSPRYKIIEKRQSVAFWCNPISGHATLYWYQQILGQGPKLLIQFQNNGVVDDSQLPKDRFSAERLKGVDSTLKIQPAKLEDSAVYLCASTPGLAGGNRDTQYFGPGTRLTVL.

The CDR3 region has the DNA TGTGCCAGCAGCCCACAGGGGTATGGCTACACCTTC. It specifies CASSPQGYGYTF. The rearrangement joins TRBV6-5 to TRBJ1-2; 7 nucleotides agree with TRBD1. V lost 6 bases and J lost 5; bases outside the gene matches: 3. The V gene's germline CDR1 is MNHEY and CDR2 SVGAGI. The CDR3 runs 12 residues.

The chain combines TRBV5-8 with TRBJ2-5; D remains unclear. Trimming took 4 bases from V and 7 from J, leaving 8 bases between them. Looked up from germline, CDR1 is SGHTS and CDR2 is YDEGEE. This CDR3 spans 11 amino acids. CDR3 amino acids: CASSRPRTQYF. In nucleotides, the CDR3 is TGTGCCAGCAGCCGCCCGAGGACCCAGTACTTC.

The chain joins TRBV30 to TRBJ2-3; 9 nucleotides agree with TRBD1. CDR3 size: 15 residues. Germline CDR1 and CDR2: GTSNPN and SVGIG (reference sequence). The ends lost 5 bases at V and 4 bases at J; junction bases unmatched: 10. The CDR3 reads CAWVRDRGVADTQYF. The CDR3 coding sequence is TGTGCCTGGGTACGAGACAGGGGGGTGGCAGATACGCAGTATTTT.